This TCR beta chain was retrieved from a study of early T cells in non-severe SARS-CoV-2 infection (dated by TCRdb to the early 2020s). Background for the entire study: Bulk RNA from unsorted whole blood was used for TCR sequencing, so alpha and beta chains could not be paired.

Taken from cysteine to phenylalanine, the CDR3 has 18 residues. Just the 54-base CDR3 DNA is kept, in frame starting at base 1. Relative to germline, V is missing 0 bases and J is missing 5 bases, with 15 bases of the junction outside any gene match. Per the germline V gene (reference sequence), GTSNPN is the CDR1 and SVGIG is the CDR2. Beyond this particular receptor, the publication reports: Matching against VDJdb was skewed toward anti-spike CD8 responses, likely underestimated virus-specific expansions, and missed private and CD4 specificities.

Notes on this clonotype: No antigen is known for it. Base qualities are not provided; no much larger clone lies one nucleotide away.

Libraries were built with 5' RACE. Reads for this sample came from a NextSeq 500. To correct for sequencing error and PCR bias, the TCR library protocol tagged individual cDNA molecules with unique molecular identifiers. Sequencing covered both TCR alpha and beta chains, and within each sample the abundances of alpha and beta sequences were tightly co-correlated. In the authors' own workflow: V gene, J gene and CDR3 annotation of TCR sequences was performed with Decombinator V4. TCRs were defined as expanded if a significant change between any two time points was detected under a Poisson model with p below 0.0001. Abundances of TCRs were expressed as counts per million after normalisation to the total number of TCRs sequenced in each sample. MAIT TCRs were defined by TRAV1-2 paired with TRAJ12, TRAJ20 or TRAJ33, and iNKT TCRs by TRAV10 paired with TRAJ18. A search of VDJdb, accessed on 1 November 2021, was run for TCRs annotated to CMV, EBV and SARS-CoV-2, with TCRs annotated for multiple antigens excluded. TCRdb applied fastp at Q25 and MiXCR to the public reads, then kept only in-frame beta chains. Every distinct CDR3 protein forms one entry, paired with its most common genes and DNA. The V and J calls follow TCRdb's processing rather than the paper's. In all, the sample holds more than 25,000 distinct CDR3 sequences, and 4.5% to 7% of those were seen once. 10% to 15% of the sample rests with the top ten.

A case-control design nested within a healthcare worker cohort in London, UK, was used, with weekly nasopharyngeal swab PCR tests and blood sampling performed. Healthcare workers were recruited during the week of the UK lockdown, between 23 and 31 March 2020, and followed weekly for up to roughly 15 weeks. Recombination connected TRBV30 to TRBJ2-5; 10 bases in the junction line up with TRBD2. Sequenced: whole blood. This TCR derives from an adult who was a healthcare worker with PCR-confirmed SARS-CoV-2 infection or an uninfected control (not recorded which). The DNA reads as follows: TGTGCCTGGAGTGTACGGGTAGCGGGGGGTCAGGCGTGGGAGACCCAGTACTTC. The translation is CAWSVRVAGGQAWETQYF. Extended through the reference TRBV30 and TRBJ2-5 proteins, this CDR3 yields the full variable domain: SQTIHQWPATLVQPVGSPLSLECTVEGTSNPNLYWYRQAAGRGLQLLFYSVGIGQISSEVPQNLSASRPQDRQFILSSKKLLLSDSGFYLCAWSVRVAGGQAWETQYFGPGTRLLVL.